The rows below give T cell receptor beta chains drawn from one sample of a study of early T cells in non-severe SARS-CoV-2 infection. One entry per CDR3 protein, called by TCRdb with MiXCR from the 5' RACE reads. The data show tens of thousands of distinct CDR3 sequences, roughly 8.7% seen once. The sequenced material came from whole blood. These TCRs come from an adult who was a healthcare worker with PCR-confirmed SARS-CoV-2 infection or an uninfected control (not recorded which). Each CDR3 is given with its conserved first and last residue. D genes are given only for firm matches. A row's size may be missing; if present it is once, few, many or a size class.

j_gene	v_gene	d_gene	abundance	CDR3aa	CDR3nt
TRBJ2-3	TRBV20-1	.	many	CSAGTSTDTQYF	TGCAGTGCTGGCACAAGCACAGATACGCAGTATTTT
TRBJ1-2	TRBV19	TRBD1	many	CASSPIPGQGYGYTF	TGTGCCAGTAGTCCCATTCCGGGACAGGGCTATGGCTACACCTTC
TRBJ2-1	TRBV20-1	TRBD2	many	CSAPASGILSYYNEQFF	TGCAGTGCCCCCGCTAGCGGGATTTTATCGTACTACAATGAGCAGTTCTTC
TRBJ1-4	TRBV5-1	TRBD1	.	CASSPTGDNEKLFF	TGCGCCAGCTCGCCGACAGGGGATAATGAAAAACTGTTTTTT
TRBJ1-1	TRBV6-2/TRBV6-3	.	many	CASSPNWVWGTEAFF	TGTGCCAGCAGTCCGAACTGGGTTTGGGGCACTGAAGCTTTCTTT
TRBJ1-2	TRBV5-1	.	many	CASSSMEGSYGYTF	TGCGCCAGCAGCTCGATGGAAGGATCCTATGGCTACACCTTC
TRBJ2-7	TRBV24-1	.	many	CATRGDTYEQYF	TGTGCCACCAGGGGGGACACTTACGAGCAGTACTTC
TRBJ2-7	TRBV20-1	.	many	CSARGGGSHEQYF	TGCAGTGCTAGAGGAGGGGGGAGTCACGAGCAGTACTTC
TRBJ2-7	TRBV11-1	.	many	CASSSKPGPQLFYEQYF	TGTGCCAGCAGCTCGAAACCGGGACCGCAGCTATTCTACGAGCAGTACTTC
TRBJ1-2	TRBV29-1	.	.	CSVDNTVYGYTF	TGCAGCGTTGATAATACAGTCTATGGCTACACCTTC
TRBJ2-1	TRBV10-1	.	.	CASSLGQGGNEQFF	TGCGCCAGCAGTTTAGGACAGGGAGGGAATGAGCAGTTCTTC
TRBJ2-4	TRBV7-8	.	few	CASSLLAKNIQYF	TGTGCCAGCAGCTTACTAGCCAAAAACATTCAGTACTTC
TRBJ1-1	TRBV20-1	.	many	CSARDEGTSGAFF	TGCAGTGCTAGAGATGAGGGAACCTCGGGAGCTTTCTTT
TRBJ1-2	TRBV11-2	.	.	CASSLPQQGLANYGYTF	TGTGCCAGCAGCTTACCCCAACAGGGTTTAGCTAACTATGGCTACACCTTC
TRBJ2-1	TRBV7-9	TRBD1	few	CASSHRQGTDNEQFF	TGTGCCAGCAGCCATCGACAGGGGACGGACAATGAGCAGTTCTTC
TRBJ2-1	TRBV7-2	TRBD2	many	CASSLQGLAGNEQFF	TGTGCCAGCAGCTTACAAGGACTAGCGGGTAATGAGCAGTTCTTC
TRBJ2-3	TRBV9	.	few	CASSVDRRTDTQYF	TGTGCCAGCAGCGTAGATAGGAGGACAGATACGCAGTATTTT
TRBJ2-7	TRBV7-2	TRBD2	few	CASSLGGLAGAFYEQYF	TGTGCCAGCAGCCTTGGGGGACTAGCGGGGGCATTCTACGAGCAGTACTTC
TRBJ2-1	TRBV19	.	many	CASSIEGYEQFF	TGTGCCAGTAGTATAGAAGGGTATGAGCAGTTCTTC
TRBJ2-3	TRBV29-1	.	many	CSVPSGTSLSTDTQYF	TGCAGCGTTCCTTCCGGGACATCTCTTAGCACAGATACGCAGTATTTT
TRBJ2-5	TRBV24-1	.	few	CATSHDYQETQYF	TGTGCCACCAGTCACGACTACCAAGAGACCCAGTACTTC
TRBJ1-5	TRBV20-1	.	many	CSAGGSGDQPQHF	TGCAGTGCTGGCGGATCCGGGGATCAGCCCCAGCATTTT
TRBJ2-7	TRBV14	.	few	CASSQVGRAGEQYF	TGTGCCAGCAGCCAAGTGGGACGTGCGGGCGAGCAGTACTTC
TRBJ2-7	TRBV6-1	TRBD1	many	CASSELGQGSYEQYF	TGTGCCAGCAGTGAATTGGGACAGGGATCCTACGAGCAGTACTTC
TRBJ2-3	TRBV5-1	TRBD2	.	CASSLDPGGTDTQYF	TGCGCCAGCAGCTTGGATCCGGGAGGGACAGATACGCAGTATTTT
TRBJ1-1	TRBV20-1	.	many	CSARTEYTEAFF	TGCAGTGCTAGGACAGAATACACTGAAGCTTTCTTT
TRBJ2-5	TRBV11-2	TRBD1	many	CASGDPGQAETQYF	TGTGCCAGCGGTGACCCGGGACAGGCCGAGACCCAGTACTTC
TRBJ2-7	TRBV20-1	TRBD1	few	CSAIQGNWDEQYF	TGCAGTGCTATACAGGGGAATTGGGACGAGCAGTACTTC
TRBJ2-1	TRBV5-6	.	many	CASNSRASYNEQFF	TGTGCCAGCAATTCCAGGGCATCCTACAATGAGCAGTTCTTC
TRBJ2-2	TRBV11-3	.	few	CASTLGSGELFF	TGTGCCAGCACCCTCGGTTCCGGGGAGCTGTTTTTT
TRBJ2-7	TRBV20-1	TRBD2	.	CSASGTLAGDFLDEQYF	TGCAGTGCTAGTGGCACCCTAGCGGGGGACTTCCTCGACGAGCAGTACTTC
TRBJ1-1	TRBV21-1	.	many	CASSKPTLPRVNTEAFF	TGTGCCAGCAGCAAACCGACCCTCCCGCGGGTGAACACTGAAGCTTTCTTT
TRBJ2-2	TRBV6-1	.	few	CASKPGDQNTGELFF	TGTGCCAGCAAACCAGGGGACCAGAACACCGGGGAGCTGTTTTTT
TRBJ1-3	TRBV3-1	.	few	CASSRGTPPVSF	TGTGCCAGCAGCCGAGGGACCCCACCGGTCAGTTTT
TRBJ1-1	TRBV6-1	.	few	CALIQGRTEAFF	TGTGCCCTAATCCAGGGAAGAACTGAAGCTTTCTTT
TRBJ2-2	TRBV29-1	TRBD2	many	CSVRWLAGPSGTGELFF	TGCAGCGTCCGGTGGCTAGCGGGACCCTCCGGGACCGGGGAGCTGTTTTTT
TRBJ2-7	TRBV19	.	many	CASSTLVGENEQYF	TGTGCCAGTAGTACCCTCGTGGGAGAAAACGAGCAGTACTTC
TRBJ2-1	TRBV6-2/TRBV6-3	.	.	CASSYSFGLSYNEQFF	TGTGCCAGCAGTTACTCGTTCGGTTTGTCCTACAATGAGCAGTTCTTC
TRBJ2-7	TRBV11-2	TRBD1	.	CASSLVGTGTNEQYF	TGTGCCAGCAGCTTAGTTGGGACAGGTACTAACGAGCAGTACTTC
TRBJ2-3	TRBV3-1	.	many	CASSLGPDSTDTQYF	TGTGCCAGCAGCCTGGGGCCGGACAGCACAGATACGCAGTATTTT
TRBJ1-1	TRBV25-1	TRBD1	many	CASSDAGGVTEAFF	TGTGCCAGCAGTGACGCAGGGGGCGTCACTGAAGCTTTCTTT
TRBJ1-6	TRBV5-1	TRBD1	few	CASSWTGERMTLHF	TGCGCCAGCAGCTGGACAGGCGAGAGAATGACCCTCCACTTT
TRBJ2-7	TRBV3-2	.	.	CTSSHLNGTAYEQYF	TGTACCAGCAGCCACCTGAACGGGACAGCCTACGAGCAGTACTTC
TRBJ2-3	TRBV12-3/TRBV12-4	TRBD2	.	CASEAGVGLGGDTQYF	TGTGCCAGCGAAGCGGGAGTGGGGTTAGGGGGAGATACGCAGTATTTT
TRBJ2-1	TRBV20-1	.	many	CTIHYPRGSYNEQFF	TGCACCATCCACTACCCCAGGGGCTCCTACAATGAGCAGTTCTTC